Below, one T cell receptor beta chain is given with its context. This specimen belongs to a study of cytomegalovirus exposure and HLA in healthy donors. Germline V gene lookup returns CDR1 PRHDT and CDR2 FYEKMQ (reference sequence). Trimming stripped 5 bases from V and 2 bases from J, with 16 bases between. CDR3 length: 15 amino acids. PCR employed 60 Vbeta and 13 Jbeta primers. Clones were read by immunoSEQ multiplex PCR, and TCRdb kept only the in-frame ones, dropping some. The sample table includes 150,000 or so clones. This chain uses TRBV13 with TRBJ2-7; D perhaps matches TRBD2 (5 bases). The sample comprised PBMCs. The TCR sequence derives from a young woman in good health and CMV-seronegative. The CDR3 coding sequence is TGTGCCAGCAGCGCAAGAGGGAGTGGCCCCTACGAGCAGTACTTC. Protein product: CASSARGSGPYEQYF. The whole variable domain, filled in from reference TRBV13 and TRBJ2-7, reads AAGVIQSPRHLIKEKRETATLKCYPIPRHDTVYWYQQGPGQDPQFLISFYEKMQSDKGSIPDRFSAQQFSDYHSELNMSSLELGDSALYFCASSARGSGPYEQYFGPGTRLTVT.